This TCR beta chain was sequenced during a study of shared T cell receptors in the human thymus. Clones were sequenced by immunoSEQ multiplex PCR, and TCRdb holds only the in-frame ones, with some missing. The table has under 700,000 clones, 78% seen once; the top ten hold 0.013%. CDR3 length equals 16 residues. The V segment lost 4 bases and the J segment 4 bases; nucleotides outside the gene matches: 13. Per the germline V gene, CDR1 is SGDLS and CDR2 is YYNGEE. The data were also submitted as part of a second study, on human thymus T cells.

The sequencing sample was made of thymocytes. The chain employs TRBV9 and TRBJ1-2, with 7 nucleotides matching TRBD1. The TCR was taken from a boy under two years old with a congenital heart defect. Here the CDR3 reads CASSLRGGDSGYGYTF. DNA of the CDR3: TGTGCCAGCAGCCTGAGAGGAGGGGACAGCGGCTATGGCTACACCTTC.